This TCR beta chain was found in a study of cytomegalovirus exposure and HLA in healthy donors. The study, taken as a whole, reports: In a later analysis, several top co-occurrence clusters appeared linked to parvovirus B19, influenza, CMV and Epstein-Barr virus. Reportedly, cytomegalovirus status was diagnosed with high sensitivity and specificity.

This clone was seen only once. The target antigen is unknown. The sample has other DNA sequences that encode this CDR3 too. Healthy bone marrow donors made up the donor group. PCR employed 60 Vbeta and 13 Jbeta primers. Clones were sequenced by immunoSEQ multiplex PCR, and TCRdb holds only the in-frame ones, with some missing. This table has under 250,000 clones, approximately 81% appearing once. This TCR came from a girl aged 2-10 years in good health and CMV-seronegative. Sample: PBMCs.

The CDR3 sequence is CASSLGGGGYEQYF. CDR3 bases: TGTGCCAGCAGCTTGGGCGGGGGGGGGTACGAGCAGTACTTC. The V and J genes are TRBV5-4 and TRBJ2-7; 9 nucleotides align to TRBD2. The germline V gene encodes CDR1 SGHNT and CDR2 YYREEE (reference sequence). V gave up 0 bases and J gave up 4 bases; unmatched junction bases: 2. CDR3 size: 14 residues. The whole variable domain, filled in from reference TRBV5-4 and TRBJ2-7, reads ETGVTQSPTHLIKTRGQQVTLRCSSQSGHNTVSWYQQALGQGPQFIFQYYREEENGRGNFPPRFSGLQFPNYSSELNVNALELDDSALYLCASSLGGGGYEQYFGPGTRLTVT.